These 25 T cell receptor beta chains were sequenced from one sample in a study of read filtering for tumor transcriptome and immune sequencing. Molecular barcoded adaptors covering alpha/delta and beta/gamma chains were used on roughly 370 ng RNA. TCRdb recomputed calls from the reads with MiXCR, one row per CDR3 protein. The sample shows 14,000 to 15,000 distinct CDR3 sequences, over 20% of them seen only once. Sequenced sample: a population of CD138-negative cells sorted from bone marrow. These receptor sequences come from a donor at least 40 years old with multiple myeloma.

This clonotype was counted a few times. This chain joins TRBV10-3 and TRBJ1-1; D ambiguous. Germline CDR1 and CDR2: ENHRY and SYGVKD. Deletions cut 0 bases from V and 5 bases from J, with 7 bases between. CDR3 length: 13 residues. This chain's CDR3 is CAISESEITEAFF. CDR3 coding DNA: TGTGCCATCAGTGAGTCGGAGATTACTGAAGCTTTCTTT.

Ten or more counts support this clonotype. The V gene is TRBV12-3 or TRBV12-4, the J gene TRBJ1-6; D unclear. Trimming stripped 8 bases from V and 9 bases from J, with 11 bases between. CDR3 size: 12 residues. The CDR3 DNA reads TGTGCCAGCCGCTACAGTCGTTCACCCCTCCACTTT. Residues: CASRYSRSPLHF.

The count of this clonotype is one. Given a much more abundant clone one base away, this may be a read error. The chain recombines TRBV28 with TRBJ1-1; D unclear. The CDR3 runs 11 residues. The V gene's germline CDR1 is MDHEN and CDR2 SYDVKM. The CDR3 nucleotides read TGTGTCAGCAGTTCGAACACTGAAGCTTTCTTT. It codes for CVSSSNTEAFF.

Many counts were recorded for this clonotype. The chain combines TRBV20-1 with TRBJ2-3, with 8 nucleotides matching TRBD2. CDR3 size: 13 residues. Germline CDR1 is DFQATT and CDR2 is SNEGSKA (reference sequence). The trim removed 8 bases at V and 1 base at J, leaving 5 bases unmatched. The DNA for the CDR3 is TGCAGTCGGGGGGGCAGGGGCACAGATACGCAGTATTTT. Its translation is CSRGGRGTDTQYF.

In its sample, this clonotype was seen many times. The chain has TRBV12-3 or TRBV12-4 and TRBJ2-2; D unresolved. This CDR3 has 13 amino acids. The V end lost 3 bases, the J end lost 5 bases, and 7 bases lay between the germline ends. The CDR3 region is CASSFRRTGELFF. CDR3 in DNA: TGTGCCAGCAGTTTTCGACGAACCGGGGAGCTGTTTTTT.

This clonotype came up many times. This rearrangement joins TRBV19 to TRBJ2-5, with D unclear. The CDR3 is made up of 13 amino acids. The V gene lost 2 bases and the J gene lost 3 bases, with 7 bases spanning the gap. The germline gives CDR1 LNHDA, CDR2 SQIVND (reference sequence). The DNA for the CDR3 is TGTGCCAGTAGTATAATGGTGGAAGAGACCCAGTACTTC. Its translation: CASSIMVEETQYF.

This clonotype has ten or more counts. In nucleotides, the CDR3 is TGTGCCAGCAGCCAATTAGGGGCCGGCACAGATACGCAGTATTTT. It is translated as CASSQLGAGTDTQYF. This chain connects TRBV3-1 to TRBJ2-3, with a possible D match to TRBD1 (5 bases). The CDR3 loop spans 15 amino acids. V lost 2 bases to trimming and J lost 1 base, with 10 bases between them. Germline CDR1 is LGHDT and CDR2 is YNNKEL (reference sequence).

This clonotype was seen repeatedly, ten times or more. J is TRBJ2-1 and V is TRBV12-3 or TRBV12-4; D gene ambiguous. The CDR3 totals 13 residues. With 3 bases removed from V and 7 bases from J, the gap between germline ends came to 10 bases. The CDR3 DNA follows: TGTGCCAGCAGTTTGGGTCGGTGGAATGAGCAGTTCTTC. Its protein is CASSLGRWNEQFF.

Of note for this clonotype: This could be a read error, since a much larger clone is one nucleotide away. The J gene is TRBJ1-1, the V gene TRBV5-1, with D uncertain. Germline CDR1 reads SGHRS; CDR2 reads YFSETQ. The CDR3 has 15 residues. Trimming removed 0 bases from V and 1 base from J, with 10 bases in between. Written as DNA, the CDR3 is TGCGCCAGCAGCTTGGATGAGGACCCGAACACTGAAGCTTTCTTT. This codes for CASSLDEDPNTEAFF.

This clonotype was seen many times. This chain connects TRBV24-1 to TRBJ2-1, with 9 bases aligning to TRBD1. Germline trimming cut 6 bases from V and 5 bases from J; bases unmatched to any gene: 7. There are 15 residues in the CDR3. The germline gives CDR1 KGHDR, CDR2 SFDVKD. CDR3 bases: TGTGCCACCAGTAAAGACAGGGGGAGAAACAATGAGCAGTTCTTC. Amino acid sequence: CATSKDRGRNNEQFF.

This clonotype was seen at least ten times. The rearrangement uses TRBV10-3 and TRBJ2-1; maybe TRBD2 (6 bases). CDR3 length: 14 residues. Looked up from germline, CDR1 is ENHRY and CDR2 is SYGVKD. V lost 6 bases and J 4 bases, leaving 13 bases between the germline ends. CDR3 loop: CAIRISGKYNEQFF. CDR3 DNA sequence: TGTGCCATCAGGATTAGCGGAAAGTACAATGAGCAGTTCTTC.

V is TRBV16 and J is TRBJ1-5; D is perhaps TRBD1 (5 bases). Trimming cost V 0 bases and J 5 bases, with 11 bases left between them. This CDR3 is built from 15 residues. Per the germline V gene, CDR1 is KGHSY and CDR2 is FQNENV. This CDR3 reads CASSQSPTAHQPQHF. Written as DNA, the CDR3 is TGTGCCAGCAGCCAATCGCCGACAGCCCATCAGCCCCAGCATTTT.

This clonotype has a count of ten or more. The CDR3 DNA reads TGTGCCAGCAGCCCTGCCATCGGCGGGACCTACAATGAGCAGTTCTTC. It is translated as CASSPAIGGTYNEQFF. The chain uses TRBV7-2 and TRBJ2-1; possibly TRBD2 for D (6 bases). The CDR3 runs to 16 residues. Germline V gives CDR1 SGHTA, CDR2 FQGNSA. V shed 5 bases and J shed 2 bases, with 16 bases lying between them.

The chain combines TRBV12-3 or TRBV12-4 with TRBJ2-5; 7 bases fit TRBD1. This CDR3 has 15 residues. Trimming at V came to 5 bases and at J to 5 bases, leaving 11 bases not matched to a gene. CDR3 nucleotides: TGTGCCAGCAGTCTGCGACAGGGACGGGGCGAGACCCAGTACTTC. Its protein is CASSLRQGRGETQYF.

This clonotype was detected ten times or more. V and J are TRBV7-2 and TRBJ2-5; TRBD2 matches at 9 bases. CDR3 length: 15 amino acids. CDR1 is SGHTA and CDR2 is FQGNSA in the germline V gene. V was pared by 4 bases and J by 5 bases, with 8 bases of the junction left unmatched. The CDR3 here is CASSSGGTSQETQYF. CDR3 DNA: TGTGCCAGCAGCTCGGGGGGGACTAGCCAGGAGACCCAGTACTTC.

This clonotype was picked up many times. The junction differs from germline at one of its ends, possibly a read error. The rearrangement links TRBV7-7 to TRBJ2-5; possibly TRBD1 for D (5 bases). Germline loops: CDR1 SSHAT, CDR2 FNYEAQ (reference sequence). CDR3 length: 14 residues. DNA for the CDR3: TGTGCTAGCAGCGTGGGCGCAGGGCGGCAGACCCAGTACTTC. This codes for CASSVGAGRQTQYF.

The chain recombines TRBV5-6 with TRBJ2-5; D could derive from TRBD1 or TRBD2 (6 bases each). This CDR3 is 14 amino acids long. Germline CDR1 reads SGHDT; CDR2 reads YYEEEE. V was trimmed by 4 bases and J by 7 bases, leaving 17 bases between them. The CDR3 nucleotides are TGTGCCAGCAGCATCAGAACAGGGCGGGGGACCCAGTACTTC. Translated, it gives CASSIRTGRGTQYF. Filled out from reference TRBV5-6 and TRBJ2-5, the complete variable domain reads DAGVTQSPTHLIKTRGQQVTLRCSPKSGHDTVSWYQQALGQGPQFIFQYYEEEERQRGNFPDRFSGHQFPNYSSELNVNALLLGDSALYLCASSIRTGRGTQYFGPGTRLLVL.

This clonotype was picked up many times. The J gene is TRBJ2-2, the V gene TRBV20-1; D is undetermined. V lost 0 bases to trimming and J lost 2 bases, with 7 bases between them. CDR3 length: 14 residues. Germline V gives CDR1 DFQATT, CDR2 SNEGSKA (reference sequence). CDR3 nucleotides: TGCAGTGCTAGAGATCAGCTAAACACCGGGGAGCTGTTTTTT. Its protein is CSARDQLNTGELFF.

This clonotype was seen at least ten times. It may be a read error: a sequence one base away is much more abundant. V is TRBV7-2 and J is TRBJ2-1; TRBD2 aligns across 8 bases. The CDR3 contains 14 residues. Per germline, CDR1 SGHTA and CDR2 FQGNSA. Here the CDR3 reads CASSLAAGANERFF. For the CDR3, the DNA is TGTGCCAGCAGCTTAGCAGCGGGAGCCAATGAGCGGTTCTTC.

The rearrangement uses TRBV28 and TRBJ2-4, with a possible D match to TRBD2 (5 bases). With 3 bases removed from V and 6 bases from J, the gap between germline ends came to 15 bases. The CDR3 totals 15 residues. Germline loops: CDR1 MDHEN, CDR2 SYDVKM. The CDR3 is CASSFLRKEGNIQYF. CDR3 nucleotides: TGTGCCAGCAGTTTTCTCCGAAAAGAGGGAAACATTCAGTACTTC.

This clonotype has more than one count but fewer than ten. The rearrangement joins TRBV3-2 to TRBJ2-5; TRBD2, as called in the table, went unchecked against the DNA. TRBV3-2 corresponds to a pseudogene. There are 17 residues in the CDR3. The CDR3 DNA reads TGTGCCAGCAGCCAGCAGGGACTACCCGGTCACCAAGAGACCCAGTACTTC. This sequence encodes CASSQQGLPGHQETQYF.

This clonotype has at least ten counts. The rearrangement uses TRBV7-2 and TRBJ2-5; possibly TRBD2 for D (5 bases). CDR1 is SGHTA, CDR2 FQGNSA, per germline. V shed 2 bases and J shed 5 bases, with 6 bases lying between them. This CDR3 has 12 amino acids. For the CDR3, the DNA is TGTGCCAGCAGCTTACGAGGGGAGACCCAGTACTTC. Its protein product is CASSLRGETQYF.

This clonotype was recorded a few times. CDR3 DNA sequence: TGTGCCAGCAGTTACTCCCAGACCTCCTACGAGCAGTACTTC. Protein: CASSYSQTSYEQYF. This chain uses TRBV6-5 with TRBJ2-7; D not certain. Deletions cut 0 bases from V and 0 bases from J, with 6 bases between. The CDR3 consists of 14 residues. Germline CDR1 MNHEY, CDR2 SVGAGI.

This chain's CDR3 is CASSSILAGSYEQYF. CDR3 bases: TGTGCCAGCAGCTCCATACTAGCGGGGAGTTACGAGCAGTACTTC. The J gene is TRBJ2-7, the V gene TRBV7-8; TRBD2 aligns across 10 bases. Germline CDR1 reads SGHVS; CDR2 reads FQNEAQ. V gave up 4 bases and J gave up 4 bases; unmatched junction bases: 7. The CDR3 loop spans 15 amino acids. The full variable domain, with the rest looked up from reference TRBV7-8 and TRBJ2-7, is GAGVSQSPRYKVAKRGQDVALRCDPISGHVSLFWYQQALGQGPEFLTYFQNEAQLDKSGLPSDRFFAERPEGSVSTLKIQRTQQEDSAVYLCASSSILAGSYEQYFGPGTRLTVT.

This clonotype has at least ten counts. This chain connects TRBV11-2 to TRBJ2-1; D perhaps matches TRBD2 (5 bases). The germline V and J ends were trimmed by 5 bases and 4 bases, with 9 bases remaining between them. In germline, CDR1 is SGHAT, CDR2 FQNNGV. The CDR3 loop spans 13 amino acids. The CDR3: CASSRTGYNEQFF. As DNA, the CDR3 is TGTGCCAGCAGCCGGACGGGGTACAATGAGCAGTTCTTC.